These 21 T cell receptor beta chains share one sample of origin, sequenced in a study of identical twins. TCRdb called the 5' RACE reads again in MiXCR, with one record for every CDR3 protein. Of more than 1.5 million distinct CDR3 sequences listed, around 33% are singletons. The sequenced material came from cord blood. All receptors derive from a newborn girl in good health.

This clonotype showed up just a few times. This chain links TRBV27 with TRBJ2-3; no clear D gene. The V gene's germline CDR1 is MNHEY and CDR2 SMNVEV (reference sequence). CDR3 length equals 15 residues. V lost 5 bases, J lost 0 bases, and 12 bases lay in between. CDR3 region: CASSPRLDSTDTQYF. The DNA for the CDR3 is TGTGCCAGCAGTCCTCGACTTGATAGCACAGATACGCAGTATTTT.

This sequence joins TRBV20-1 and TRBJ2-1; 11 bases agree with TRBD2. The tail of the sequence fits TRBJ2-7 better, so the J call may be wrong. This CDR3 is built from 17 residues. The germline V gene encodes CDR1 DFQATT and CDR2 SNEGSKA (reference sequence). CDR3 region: CSAVTSGRSPSPNEQYF. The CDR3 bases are TGCAGTGCCGTTACTAGCGGGAGAAGTCCCAGTCCCAATGAGCAGTACTTC.

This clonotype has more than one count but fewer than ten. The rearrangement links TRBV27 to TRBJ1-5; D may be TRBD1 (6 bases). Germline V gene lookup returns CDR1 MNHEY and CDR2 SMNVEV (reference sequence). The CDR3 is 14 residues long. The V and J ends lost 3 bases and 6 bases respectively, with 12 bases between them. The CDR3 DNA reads TGTGCCAGCAGTTTCACACAGGGCCGTCAGCCCCAGCATTTT. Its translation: CASSFTQGRQPQHF.

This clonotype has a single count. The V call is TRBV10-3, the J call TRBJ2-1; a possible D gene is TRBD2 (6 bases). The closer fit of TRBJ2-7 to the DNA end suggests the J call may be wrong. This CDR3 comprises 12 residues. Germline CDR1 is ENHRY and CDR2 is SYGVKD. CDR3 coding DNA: TGTGCCATCAGTGTGGAGGGGCGGGAGCAGTACTTC. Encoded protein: CAISVEGREQYF.

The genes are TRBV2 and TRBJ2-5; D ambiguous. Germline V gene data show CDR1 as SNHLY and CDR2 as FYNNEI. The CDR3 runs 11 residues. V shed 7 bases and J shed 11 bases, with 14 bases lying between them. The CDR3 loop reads CASIRVLEQYF. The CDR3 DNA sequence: TGTGCCAGCATCCGTGTCCTTGAGCAGTACTTC.

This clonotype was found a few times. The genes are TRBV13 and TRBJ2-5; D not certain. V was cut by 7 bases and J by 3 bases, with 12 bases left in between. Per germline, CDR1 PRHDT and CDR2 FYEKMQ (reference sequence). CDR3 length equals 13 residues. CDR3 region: CASTVRQEETQYF. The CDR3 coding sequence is TGTGCCAGCACGGTGCGGCAGGAAGAGACCCAGTACTTC.

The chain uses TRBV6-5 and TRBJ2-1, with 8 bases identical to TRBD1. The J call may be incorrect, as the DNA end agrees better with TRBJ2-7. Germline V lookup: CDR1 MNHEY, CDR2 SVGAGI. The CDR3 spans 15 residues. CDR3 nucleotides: TGTGCCAGCAGAACCGACAGGGGACCCTACAATGAGCAGTACTTC. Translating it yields CASRTDRGPYNEQYF.

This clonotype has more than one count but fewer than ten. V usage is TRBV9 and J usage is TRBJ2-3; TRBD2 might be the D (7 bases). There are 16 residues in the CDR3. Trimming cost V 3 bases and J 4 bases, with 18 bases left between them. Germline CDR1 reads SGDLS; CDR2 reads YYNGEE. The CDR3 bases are TGTGCCAGCAGCGGGGGGCTAGTAGCGGGCCCAGATACGCAGTATTTT. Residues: CASSGGLVAGPDTQYF.

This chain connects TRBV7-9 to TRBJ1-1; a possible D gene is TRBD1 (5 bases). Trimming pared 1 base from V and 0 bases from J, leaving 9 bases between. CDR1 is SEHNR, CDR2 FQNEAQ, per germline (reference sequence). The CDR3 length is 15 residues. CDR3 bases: TGTGCCAGCAGCTTAGAGGACACGATGAACACTGAAGCTTTCTTT. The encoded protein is CASSLEDTMNTEAFF.

In DNA, the CDR3 is TGTGCCAGCAGTGAGTCCCTCCCCGCGGGCCGCGAAAGGAATGGCTACACCTTC. Protein sequence: CASSESLPAGRERNGYTF. The gene calls are TRBV2 and TRBJ1-2; no clear D. The CDR3 loop spans 18 amino acids. Trimming took 3 bases from V and 6 from J, leaving 26 bases between them. The germline V gene encodes CDR1 SNHLY and CDR2 FYNNEI.

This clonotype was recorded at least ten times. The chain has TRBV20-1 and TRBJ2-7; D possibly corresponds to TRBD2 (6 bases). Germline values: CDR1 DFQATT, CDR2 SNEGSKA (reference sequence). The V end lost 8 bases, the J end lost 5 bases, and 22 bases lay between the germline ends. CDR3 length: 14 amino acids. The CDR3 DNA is TGCAGTACCCTAGCGTTCCCAGCCATCCACGAGCAGTACTTC. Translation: CSTLAFPAIHEQYF.

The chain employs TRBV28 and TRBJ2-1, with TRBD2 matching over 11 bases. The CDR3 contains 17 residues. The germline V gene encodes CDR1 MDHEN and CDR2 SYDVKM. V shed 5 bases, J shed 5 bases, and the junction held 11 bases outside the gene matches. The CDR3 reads CASSVSSGLAENNEQFF. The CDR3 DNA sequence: TGTGCCAGCAGTGTGTCTTCGGGACTAGCGGAGAACAATGAGCAGTTCTTC.

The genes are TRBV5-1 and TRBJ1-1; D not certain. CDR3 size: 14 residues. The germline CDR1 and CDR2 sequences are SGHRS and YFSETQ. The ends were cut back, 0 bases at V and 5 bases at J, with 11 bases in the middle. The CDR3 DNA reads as TGCGCCAGCAGCTTGGACAGTGGGAGGACTGAAGCTTTCTTT. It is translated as CASSLDSGRTEAFF. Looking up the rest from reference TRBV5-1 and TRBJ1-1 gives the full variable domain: KAGVTQTPRYLIKTRGQQVTLSCSPISGHRSVSWYQQTPGQGLQFLFEYFSETQRNKGNFPGRFSGRQFSNSRSEMNVSTLELGDSALYLCASSLDSGRTEAFFGQGTRLTVV.

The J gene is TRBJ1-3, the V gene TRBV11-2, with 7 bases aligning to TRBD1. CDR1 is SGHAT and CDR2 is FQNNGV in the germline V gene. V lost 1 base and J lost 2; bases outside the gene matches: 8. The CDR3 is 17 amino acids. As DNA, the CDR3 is TGTGCCAGCAGCTTAGCCCCCGGGACAGCTCCTGGAAACACCATATATTTT. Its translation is CASSLAPGTAPGNTIYF. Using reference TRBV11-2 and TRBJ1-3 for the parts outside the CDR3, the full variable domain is EAGVAQSPRYKIIEKRQSVAFWCNPISGHATLYWYQQILGQGPKLLIQFQNNGVVDDSQLPKDRFSAERLKGVDSTLKIQPAKLEDSAVYLCASSLAPGTAPGNTIYFGEGSWLTVV.

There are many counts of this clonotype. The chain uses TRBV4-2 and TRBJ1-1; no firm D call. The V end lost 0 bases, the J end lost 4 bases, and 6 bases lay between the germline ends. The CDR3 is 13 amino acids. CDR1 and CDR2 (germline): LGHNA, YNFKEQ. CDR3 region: CASSQEGSTEAFF. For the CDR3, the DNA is TGTGCCAGCAGCCAAGAGGGATCCACTGAAGCTTTCTTT.

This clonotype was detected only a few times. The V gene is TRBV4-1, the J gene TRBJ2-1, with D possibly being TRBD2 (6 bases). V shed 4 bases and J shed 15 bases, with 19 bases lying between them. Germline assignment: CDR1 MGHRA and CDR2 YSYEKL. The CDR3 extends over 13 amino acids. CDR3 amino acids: CASSRVAETPRFF. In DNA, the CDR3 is TGCGCCAGCAGCCGAGTAGCGGAGACGCCGCGGTTCTTC.

The CDR3 sequence is CASSQRGASSTDTQYF. For the CDR3, the DNA is TGTGCCAGCAGCCAGAGGGGGGCTTCTAGCACAGATACGCAGTATTTT. The chain recombines TRBV11-2 with TRBJ2-3, with D perhaps TRBD1 or TRBD2 (6 bases each). Trimming shortened V by 5 bases and J by 0 bases, and 15 bases separated the two germline ends. The germline CDR1 and CDR2 sequences are SGHAT and FQNNGV. There are 16 residues in the CDR3.

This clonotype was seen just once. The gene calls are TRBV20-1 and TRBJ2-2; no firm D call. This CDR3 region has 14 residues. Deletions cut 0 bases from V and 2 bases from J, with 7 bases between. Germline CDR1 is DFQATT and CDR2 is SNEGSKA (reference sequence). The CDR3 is CSARDTGNTGELFF. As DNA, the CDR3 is TGCAGTGCTAGAGACACCGGCAACACCGGGGAGCTGTTTTTT.

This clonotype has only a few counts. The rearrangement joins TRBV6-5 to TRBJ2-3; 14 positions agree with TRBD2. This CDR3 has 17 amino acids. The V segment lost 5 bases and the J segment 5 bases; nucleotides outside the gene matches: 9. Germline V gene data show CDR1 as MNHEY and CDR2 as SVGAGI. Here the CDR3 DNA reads TGTGCCAGCAGTACTTGGCAGGGGACTAGCGGGAGAGATACGCAGTATTTT. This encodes CASSTWQGTSGRDTQYF.

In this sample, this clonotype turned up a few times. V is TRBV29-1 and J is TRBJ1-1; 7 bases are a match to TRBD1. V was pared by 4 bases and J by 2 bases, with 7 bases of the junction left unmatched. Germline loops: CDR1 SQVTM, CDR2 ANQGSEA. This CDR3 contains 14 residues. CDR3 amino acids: CSVAWTGSNTEAFF. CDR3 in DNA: TGCAGCGTTGCCTGGACAGGCTCCAACACTGAAGCTTTCTTT.

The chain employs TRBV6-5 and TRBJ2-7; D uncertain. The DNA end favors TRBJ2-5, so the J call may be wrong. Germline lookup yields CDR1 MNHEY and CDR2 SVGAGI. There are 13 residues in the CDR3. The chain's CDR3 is CASSYIVSGTQYF. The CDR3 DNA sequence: TGTGCCAGCAGTTATATCGTCTCGGGGACCCAGTACTTC.